This T cell receptor (beta chain) appears in the sequencing data of a study of cytomegalovirus exposure and HLA in healthy donors. This clone has a single count. The antigen is unknown. J gave up 1 base and V 0 bases, and 3 bases lay outside the gene matches. Germline assignment: CDR1 SGDLS and CDR2 YYNGEE. The CDR3 extends over 15 amino acids. Notes on the study in general: Later analysis suggested links between common viral pathogens and several top significant clusters.

Both 60 Vbeta primers and 13 Jbeta primers went into the PCR. Generated by immunoSEQ multiplex PCR, the TCRdb table keeps only in-frame clones and is missing some. The sample records more than 85,000 clones, around 81% being singletons. The sequenced sample consisted of PBMCs. The TCR originated in a woman aged 30 to 39 in good health and CMV-seronegative. The gene calls are TRBV9 and TRBJ1-1; TRBD1 matches 7 bases. CDR3 nucleotides: TGTGCCAGCAGCGTAGTGACAGGGAGGAACACTGAAGCTTTCTTT. Translated: CASSVVTGRNTEAFF.